Described below is a single TCR beta chain sequence and its context. Its matching antigen is unknown. The data were produced by immunoSEQ multiplex PCR, yet TCRdb's version contains in-frame clones alone and is incomplete. Counted here are under 150,000 clones, around 84% occurring once; the ten biggest clones make up 7.5% to 9%. This sample stems from a study of cytomegalovirus exposure and HLA in healthy donors. Study as a whole: The 130 or so validation repertoires, a later analysis reported, used the same platform as the roughly 650 repertoires from the first cohort.

The CDR3 spans 14 residues. V dropped 10 bases and J dropped 0 bases, with 15 bases sitting between them. Germline V gene sequence: CDR1 MNHNS, CDR2 SASEGT. Study-wide findings and caveats: There were 164 TCR beta chains listed as cytomegalovirus-associated. The tendency of first-cohort TCR clusters to co-occur in the 130 or so validation repertoires was identified by a subsequent analysis.

Separation from the 666-subject first cohort characterized the roughly 130-subject validation cohort, to which the donors belonged. Sequences were obtained from PBMCs. The receptor was isolated from a young man in good health and CMV-seropositive. The rearrangement links TRBV6-1 to TRBJ1-1; unclear D gene. The CDR3 here is CATFYGPLNTEAFF. The CDR3 region has the DNA TGTGCCACCTTTTATGGGCCCCTGAACACTGAAGCTTTCTTT.